These 5 T cell receptor beta chains were sequenced from one sample in a study of blood T cell repertoires in COVID-19. Profiled with immunoSEQ multiplex PCR; TCRdb holds only in-frame clones, not every one. The data show 110,000 to 150,000 clones, about four fifths seen once. Material: peripheral blood. The receptors stem from a man between 65 and 80 years old who had recovered from COVID-19.

The chain couples TRBV11-2 to TRBJ2-5, with D possibly TRBD1 on 5 matching bases. The germline V and J ends were trimmed by 5 bases and 2 bases, with 21 bases remaining between them. The germline CDR1 and CDR2 sequences are SGHAT and FQNNGV. The CDR3 covers 17 residues. The CDR3 DNA reads as TGTGCCAGCAGCGACCGATTCACGGCAGGGTCACAAGAGACCCAGTACTTC. It yields the protein CASSDRFTAGSQETQYF.

The J gene is TRBJ1-5, the V gene TRBV30; 8 bases agree with TRBD1. The length of the CDR3 is 13 residues. Germline trimming cut 6 bases from V and 4 bases from J; bases unmatched to any gene: 5. In germline, CDR1 is GTSNPN, CDR2 SVGIG (reference sequence). The CDR3, as DNA: TGTGCCTGCCAGGACAGGGCTAATCAGCCCCAGCATTTT. Translated, it gives CACQDRANQPQHF.

V and J are TRBV5-1 and TRBJ2-2, with 7 bases aligning to TRBD1. This CDR3 spans 15 amino acids. V dropped 3 bases and J dropped 3; count of bases not matched to a gene: 5. CDR1 and CDR2 (germline): SGHRS, YFSETQ. Here the CDR3 DNA reads TGCGCCAGCAGCTGGGGGACAGCGGACACCGGGGAGCTGTTTTTT. Amino acid sequence: CASSWGTADTGELFF.

The chain combines TRBV3-1 (or the pseudogene TRBV3-2) with TRBJ2-7; 11 nucleotides align to TRBD2. V was pared by 3 bases and J by 1 base, with 5 bases of the junction left unmatched. The CDR3 extends over 16 amino acids. Germline V gives CDR1 LGHDT, CDR2 YNNKEL (reference sequence). The CDR3 DNA follows: TGTGCCAGCAGCCATCGGACTAGCGGGCCATCCTACGAGCAGTACTTC. Amino acids: CASSHRTSGPSYEQYF.

This rearrangement joins TRBV7-2 to TRBJ2-1, with 7 nucleotides matching TRBD2. Germline V gene sequence: CDR1 SGHTA, CDR2 FQGNSA. The CDR3 has 11 residues. J gave up 15 bases and V 2 bases, and 4 bases lay outside the gene matches. The CDR3 reads CASSLREDGFF. The CDR3 bases are TGTGCCAGCAGCTTACGGGAGGATGGGTTCTTC.